One and the same sample provided the 3 T cell receptor beta chains below, sequenced in a study of blood T cell repertoires in COVID-19. Only in-frame clones appear in the TCRdb table, and some are missing; sequencing was by immunoSEQ multiplex PCR. This table holds approximately 150,000 clones, about 89% found once. The sample comprised PBMCs or T cells enriched from blood (not recorded which). All receptors derive from a man aged 55 to 70 who had recovered from COVID-19.

The chain is built from TRBV9 and TRBJ1-6; D is possibly TRBD1 (6 bases). There are 16 residues in the CDR3. V was shortened by 0 bases and J by 4 bases, with 11 bases between the two germline ends. The germline gives CDR1 SGDLS, CDR2 YYNGEE. The CDR3 DNA follows: TGTGCCAGCAGCGTAGTCGACAGGCCATATAATTCACCCCTCCACTTT. Protein product: CASSVVDRPYNSPLHF.

V gene TRBV6-5 combines with J gene TRBJ1-6; D is undetermined. The CDR3 has 14 amino acids. Trimming took off 7 bases at V and 7 bases at J, with 14 bases between the two ends. Germline CDR1 MNHEY, CDR2 SVGAGI. The CDR3 bases are TGTGCCAGCACCTCTCGGGCGGGAAATTCACCCCTCCACTTT. Translated, it gives CASTSRAGNSPLHF.

This chain connects TRBV5-1 to TRBJ2-1; TRBD2 might be the D (5 bases). The CDR3 spans 12 residues. V dropped 3 bases and J dropped 8 bases, with 9 bases sitting between them. CDR1 is SGHRS, CDR2 YFSETQ, per germline. CDR3 region: CASSSEGDEQFF. CDR3 DNA: TGCGCCAGCAGCTCAGAGGGTGATGAGCAGTTCTTC.